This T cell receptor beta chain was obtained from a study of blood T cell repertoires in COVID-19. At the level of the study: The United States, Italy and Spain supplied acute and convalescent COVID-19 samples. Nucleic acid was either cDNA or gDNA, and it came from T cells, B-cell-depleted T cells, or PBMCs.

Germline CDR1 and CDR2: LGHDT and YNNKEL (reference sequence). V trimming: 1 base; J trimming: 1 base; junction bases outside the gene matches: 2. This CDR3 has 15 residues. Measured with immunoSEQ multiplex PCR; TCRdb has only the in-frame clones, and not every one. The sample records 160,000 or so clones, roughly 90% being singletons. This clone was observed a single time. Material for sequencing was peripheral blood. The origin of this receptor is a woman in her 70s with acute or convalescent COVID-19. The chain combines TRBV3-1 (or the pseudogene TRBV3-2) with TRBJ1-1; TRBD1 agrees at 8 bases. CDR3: CASSQGDRRNTEAFF. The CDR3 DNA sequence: TGTGCCAGCAGCCAAGGGGACAGGAGGAACACTGAAGCTTTCTTT.